This note documents a single T cell receptor (beta chain) sequence. Its antigen is not known. The data belong to a study of T cell repertoires in ileal Crohn's disease. With 5 bases clipped from V and 10 bases from J, the junction kept 21 bases outside the gene matches. This CDR3 comprises 19 residues. Germline-derived CDR1 and CDR2 are MNHEY and SMNVEV (reference sequence). Overall study findings and caveats: Every patient over 26.8% clonality showed endoscopic recurrence.

Roughly 470 nanograms of biopsy DNA per sample underwent TCRB immunosequencing. Only in-frame clones appear in the TCRdb table, and some are missing; sequencing was by immunoSEQ multiplex PCR. The sample holds fewer than 20,000 clones; less than 65% are singletons and the top ten take under 7.5%. This chain joins TRBV27 and TRBJ2-1, with 12 bases aligning to TRBD2. The clonotype comes from an adult with Crohn's disease. Sequencing input: ileal tissue. The CDR3 DNA reads as TGTGCCAGCAGTAAAGGGCTAGCGGGAGGGCGTGACCTAATCGCAGAGCAGTTCTTC. Its protein product is CASSKGLAGGRDLIAEQFF.